The clone carrying this T cell receptor (beta chain) was observed a single time. The antigen remains undetermined. Data came from immunoSEQ multiplex PCR; TCRdb stores just in-frame clones and leaves some out. The sample holds roughly 24,000 clones, approximately 80% seen once. The data originate from a study of PD-1 blockade in classical Hodgkin lymphoma. Germline V gene data show CDR1 as MNHNY and CDR2 as SVGAGI (reference sequence). The CDR3 runs to 14 residues. V was pared by 1 base and J by 1 base, with 7 bases between. Following autologous stem cell transplantation, relapse occurred in every patient, and exposure to brentuximab vedotin varied. Whole-study findings and limits: A reduction in baseline TCR diversity was reportedly seen in newly diagnosed patients relative to healthy donors.

This TCR was sampled from a human donor with classical Hodgkin lymphoma. The source was peripheral blood mononuclear cells (PBMCs), collected before the second cycle of nivolumab. This sequence joins TRBV6-6 and TRBJ1-2; D unresolved. CDR3 sequence reads: CASSYYGGNYGYTF. The CDR3 DNA follows: TGTGCCAGCAGTTACTACGGCGGTAACTATGGCTACACCTTC.